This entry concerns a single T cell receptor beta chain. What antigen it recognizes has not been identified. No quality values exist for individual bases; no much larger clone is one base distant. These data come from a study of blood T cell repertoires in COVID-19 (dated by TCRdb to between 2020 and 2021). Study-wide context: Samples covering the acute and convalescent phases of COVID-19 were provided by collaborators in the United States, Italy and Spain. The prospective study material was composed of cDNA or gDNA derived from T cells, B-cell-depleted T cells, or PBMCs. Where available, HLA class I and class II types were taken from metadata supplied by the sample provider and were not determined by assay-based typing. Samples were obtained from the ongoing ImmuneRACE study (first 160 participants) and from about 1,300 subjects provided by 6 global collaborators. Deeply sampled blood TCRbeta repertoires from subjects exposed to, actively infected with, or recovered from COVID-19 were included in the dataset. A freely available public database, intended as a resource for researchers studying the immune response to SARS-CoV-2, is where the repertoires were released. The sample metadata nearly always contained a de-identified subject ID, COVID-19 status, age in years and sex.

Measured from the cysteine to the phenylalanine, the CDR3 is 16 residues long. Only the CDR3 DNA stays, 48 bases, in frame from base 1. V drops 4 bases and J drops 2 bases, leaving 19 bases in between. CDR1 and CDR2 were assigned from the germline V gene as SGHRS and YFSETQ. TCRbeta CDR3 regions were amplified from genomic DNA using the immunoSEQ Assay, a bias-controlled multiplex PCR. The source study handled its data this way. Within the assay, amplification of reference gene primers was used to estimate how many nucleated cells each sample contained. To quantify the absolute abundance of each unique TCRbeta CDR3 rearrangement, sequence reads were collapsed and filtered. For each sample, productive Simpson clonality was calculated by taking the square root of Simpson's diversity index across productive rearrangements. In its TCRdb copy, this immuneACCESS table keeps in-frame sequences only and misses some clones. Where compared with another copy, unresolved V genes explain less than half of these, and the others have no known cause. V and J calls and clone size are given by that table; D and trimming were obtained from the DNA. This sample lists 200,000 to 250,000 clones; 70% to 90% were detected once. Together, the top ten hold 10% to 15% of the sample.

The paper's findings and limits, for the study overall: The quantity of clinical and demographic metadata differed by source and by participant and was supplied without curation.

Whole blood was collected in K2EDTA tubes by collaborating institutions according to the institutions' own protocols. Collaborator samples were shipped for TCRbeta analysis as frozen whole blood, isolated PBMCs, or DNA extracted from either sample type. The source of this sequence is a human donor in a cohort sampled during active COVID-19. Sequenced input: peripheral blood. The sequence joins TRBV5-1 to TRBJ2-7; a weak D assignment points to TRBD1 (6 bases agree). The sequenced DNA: TGCGCCAGCAGCCGACCACAGGACAGCCTTACCTACGAGCAGTACTTC. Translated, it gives CASSRPQDSLTYEQYF. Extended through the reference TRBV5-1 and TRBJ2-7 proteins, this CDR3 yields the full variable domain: KAGVTQTPRYLIKTRGQQVTLSCSPISGHRSVSWYQQTPGQGLQFLFEYFSETQRNKGNFPGRFSGRQFSNSRSEMNVSTLELGDSALYLCASSRPQDSLTYEQYFGPGTRLTVT.